One and the same sample provided the 7 T cell receptor beta chains below, sequenced in a study of T cell repertoires in cytomegalovirus infection. Their antigens remain unidentified. One entry per CDR3 protein results from TCRdb running MiXCR on the reads. The table lists a few hundred thousand distinct CDR3 sequences, approximately 40% of them singletons, with 48% in the top ten. The sample consisted of cultured PBMCs, taken from culture after CMV antigen stimulation. The source of these receptors is a human donor in good health (CMV status not recorded). Some clones in this sample may be carry-over from other donors' samples.

The chain has TRBV5-1 and TRBJ2-2; 11 bases align to TRBD2. V was clipped by 0 bases and J by 1 base; unmatched bases: 5. The CDR3 runs 18 residues. CDR1 is SGHRS, CDR2 YFSETQ, per germline. The CDR3 loop is CASSLDLAGGRNTGELFF. The DNA of the CDR3 is TGCGCCAGCAGCTTGGATCTAGCGGGGGGAAGGAACACCGGGGAGCTGTTTTTT.

This clonotype appeared once. The chain combines TRBV12-3 or TRBV12-4 with TRBJ1-2; D gene uncertain. The CDR3 spans 13 residues. V was shortened by 4 bases and J by 3 bases, with 9 bases between the two germline ends. The CDR3 DNA reads TGTGCCAGCAGTTGGTGGCTAGACTATGGCTACACCTTC. It is translated as CASSWWLDYGYTF.

This clonotype was seen a few times. The genes are TRBV12-3 or TRBV12-4 and TRBJ1-2; the D gene is possibly TRBD1 (5 bases). Trimming removed 2 bases from V and 0 bases from J, with 13 bases in between. This CDR3 contains 16 residues. CDR3 DNA: TGTGCCAGCAGTTTATGGCCGGGGGAGACTAACTATGGCTACACCTTC. This sequence encodes CASSLWPGETNYGYTF.

The chain links TRBV6-1 to TRBJ1-6, with TRBD1 as a possible D gene (5 bases). The length of the CDR3 is 13 residues. The germline V and J ends were trimmed by 7 bases and 13 bases, with 17 bases remaining between them. Germline values: CDR1 MNHNS, CDR2 SASEGT. The CDR3 DNA sequence: TGTGCCAGCACCCCCGGGGCGGACCTTCCCCTCCACTTT. As protein: CASTPGADLPLHF.

The chain has TRBV20-1 and TRBJ2-1; no firm D call. Germline V lookup: CDR1 DFQATT, CDR2 SNEGSKA (reference sequence). CDR3 size: 13 residues. V was cut by 4 bases and J by 6 bases, with 13 bases left in between. The CDR3 region is CSANTNPINEQFF. In nucleotides, the CDR3 is TGCAGTGCTAACACAAACCCCATCAATGAGCAGTTCTTC.

The chain combines TRBV6-6 with TRBJ1-1; 10 bases line up with TRBD1. This CDR3 has 16 residues. V lost 0 bases to trimming and J lost 4 bases; unmatched junction nucleotides: 5. Looked up from germline, CDR1 is MNHNY and CDR2 is SVGAGI (reference sequence). The DNA of the CDR3 is TGTGCCAGCAGTTACTCCGGGACAGGGGCATCCACTGAAGCTTTCTTT. It codes for CASSYSGTGASTEAFF.

The rearrangement links TRBV7-2 to TRBJ2-1, with 7 bases lining up with TRBD2. V lost 4 bases to trimming and J lost 10 bases; unmatched junction nucleotides: 4. Germline CDR1 is SGHTA and CDR2 is FQGNSA. This CDR3 comprises 12 residues. CDR3 sequence: CASSSQRGEQFF. The CDR3 DNA follows: TGTGCCAGCAGCTCCCAGCGGGGAGAGCAGTTCTTC.